This TCR beta chain was captured by sequencing in a study of blood T cell repertoires in COVID-19. Study summary: Samples came from the United States, Italy and Spain, spanning acute and convalescent COVID-19.

This clone was seen a handful of times. Clones were sequenced by immunoSEQ multiplex PCR, and TCRdb holds only the in-frame ones, with some missing. This table has around 190,000 clones, around four fifths appearing once. The J segment lost 10 bases and the V segment lost 5 bases, leaving 4 bases of the junction unmatched. Germline CDR1 is SEHNR and CDR2 is FQNEAQ (reference sequence). The CDR3 extends over 13 amino acids. Sequencing was done on a sample of peripheral blood. The genes are TRBV7-9 and TRBJ1-6; 8 nucleotides agree with TRBD1. The receptor comes from a man in his 70s with active or convalescent COVID-19. The CDR3 nucleotides read TGTGCCAGCAGCACAGGGACAGGCTCACCCCTCCACTTT. The encoded protein is CASSTGTGSPLHF.